This is a list of T cell receptor beta chains from one sample in a study of blood T cell repertoires in COVID-19. TCRdb's table, derived via immunoSEQ multiplex PCR, lists solely in-frame clones and lacks some. The top ten hold roughly 5.1% of the sample, which has approximately 300,000 clones, roughly 89% seen once. Sequencing used peripheral blood. The receptors stem from a man aged 40-49 years with acute or convalescent COVID-19. The CDR3 runs from the conserved cysteine through the conserved F or W. A D gene is named only where the DNA matches it firmly. Rows give clone size only sometimes, using once, few, many, or a class for an expanded clone.

D gene: NA
J gene: TRBJ2-1
clone size: NA
V gene: TRBV7-8
CDR3 protein: CASSMGQVRSYNEQFF
CDR3 DNA: TGTGCCAGCAGCATGGGGCAGGTCCGATCTTACAATGAGCAGTTCTTC

D gene: TRBD2
J gene: TRBJ2-1
clone size: NA
V gene: TRBV27
CDR3 protein: CASSPGTSPYNEQFF
CDR3 DNA: TGTGCCAGCAGTCCCGGGACTAGCCCTTACAATGAGCAGTTCTTC

D gene: NA
J gene: TRBJ2-2
clone size: NA
V gene: TRBV2
CDR3 protein: CASTQESANTGELFF
CDR3 DNA: TGTGCCAGCACCCAAGAGTCGGCGAACACCGGGGAGCTGTTTTTT

D gene: NA
J gene: TRBJ1-2
clone size: NA
V gene: TRBV5-1
CDR3 protein: CASSFGTPYGYTF
CDR3 DNA: TGCGCCAGCAGCTTCGGGACACCGTATGGCTACACCTTC

D gene: NA
J gene: TRBJ1-1
clone size: NA
V gene: TRBV20-1
CDR3 protein: CSASFAENTEAFF
CDR3 DNA: TGCAGTGCTAGTTTCGCAGAGAACACTGAAGCTTTCTTT

D gene: NA
J gene: TRBJ1-3
clone size: NA
V gene: TRBV12-5
CDR3 protein: CASGPAVRGTIYF
CDR3 DNA: TGTGCTAGTGGTCCGGCCGTCCGAGGCACCATATATTTT

D gene: TRBD2
J gene: TRBJ2-7
clone size: NA
V gene: TRBV6-5
CDR3 protein: CASTVSGGAREQYF
CDR3 DNA: TGTGCCAGCACAGTTAGCGGGGGGGCGCGAGAGCAGTACTTC

D gene: NA
J gene: TRBJ1-1
clone size: NA
V gene: TRBV5-1
CDR3 protein: CASSLGGSAGTEAFF
CDR3 DNA: TGCGCCAGCAGCTTGGGAGGTTCTGCGGGCACTGAAGCTTTCTTT

D gene: NA
J gene: TRBJ1-5
clone size: NA
V gene: TRBV5-1
CDR3 protein: CASSFEGGNQPQHF
CDR3 DNA: TGCGCCAGCAGCTTCGAAGGGGGCAATCAGCCCCAGCATTTT

D gene: NA
J gene: TRBJ2-3
clone size: once
V gene: TRBV6-5
CDR3 protein: CASKFQGTDTQYF
CDR3 DNA: TGTGCCAGCAAGTTCCAGGGCACAGATACGCAGTATTTT

D gene: NA
J gene: TRBJ1-1
clone size: NA
V gene: TRBV6-5
CDR3 protein: CASLRGVGAEAFF
CDR3 DNA: TGTGCCAGCCTGCGGGGGGTAGGCGCTGAAGCTTTCTTT

D gene: TRBD1
J gene: TRBJ2-2
clone size: once
V gene: TRBV29-1
CDR3 protein: CSAGRQGAGELFF
CDR3 DNA: TGCAGCGCTGGTAGACAGGGGGCCGGGGAGCTGTTTTTT

D gene: NA
J gene: TRBJ1-2
clone size: NA
V gene: TRBV5-6
CDR3 protein: CASSSPGTEIGYTF
CDR3 DNA: TGTGCCAGCAGCTCTCCCGGGACTGAAATTGGCTACACCTTC

D gene: NA
J gene: TRBJ2-7
clone size: NA
V gene: TRBV5-1
CDR3 protein: CASSLLGEVQYF
CDR3 DNA: TGCGCCAGCAGCCTTCTTGGGGAGGTGCAGTACTTC

D gene: TRBD1
J gene: TRBJ2-6
clone size: once
V gene: TRBV10-3
CDR3 protein: CAISESFWDRVSGANVLTF
CDR3 DNA: TGTGCCATCAGTGAGTCTTTCTGGGACAGGGTCTCTGGGGCCAACGTCCTGACTTTC

D gene: NA
J gene: TRBJ2-2
clone size: few
V gene: TRBV19
CDR3 protein: CASSMEGRSSGELFF
CDR3 DNA: TGTGCCAGTAGTATGGAGGGCCGATCGTCCGGGGAGCTGTTTTTT

D gene: TRBD1
J gene: TRBJ2-7
clone size: NA
V gene: TRBV6-5
CDR3 protein: CASSSTGAYEQYF
CDR3 DNA: TGTGCCAGCAGTTCCACAGGGGCCTACGAGCAGTACTTC

D gene: TRBD1
J gene: TRBJ1-2
clone size: NA
V gene: TRBV6-5
CDR3 protein: CASSRDSQIYGYTF
CDR3 DNA: TGTGCCAGCAGTAGGGACAGCCAAATCTATGGCTACACCTTC

D gene: TRBD2
J gene: TRBJ2-1
clone size: NA
V gene: TRBV5-1
CDR3 protein: CASSSWTSYNEQFF
CDR3 DNA: TGCGCCAGCAGCTCCTGGACTAGCTACAATGAGCAGTTCTTC

D gene: TRBD2
J gene: TRBJ2-7
clone size: NA
V gene: TRBV6-5
CDR3 protein: CASSYSGGRDYEQYF
CDR3 DNA: TGTGCCAGCAGTTACTCGGGGGGGAGAGACTACGAGCAGTACTTC

D gene: NA
J gene: TRBJ2-2
clone size: NA
V gene: TRBV14
CDR3 protein: CASSPYRYWANTGELFF
CDR3 DNA: TGTGCCAGCAGCCCCTACAGGTACTGGGCGAACACCGGGGAGCTGTTTTTT

D gene: TRBD2
J gene: TRBJ2-3
clone size: NA
V gene: TRBV4-1
CDR3 protein: CASSQRVRTDPAGGSDTQYF
CDR3 DNA: TGCGCCAGCAGCCAAAGAGTGCGTACAGACCCAGCGGGGGGGTCAGATACGCAGTATTTT

D gene: NA
J gene: TRBJ2-3
clone size: NA
V gene: TRBV18
CDR3 protein: CASSPISTDTQYF
CDR3 DNA: TGTGCCAGCTCACCTATTAGCACAGATACGCAGTATTTT

D gene: TRBD1
J gene: TRBJ2-7
clone size: NA
V gene: TRBV15
CDR3 protein: CATSFPGQGMDYEQYF
CDR3 DNA: TGTGCCACTTCATTTCCGGGACAGGGTATGGACTACGAGCAGTACTTC

D gene: TRBD2
J gene: TRBJ2-1
clone size: NA
V gene: TRBV11-3
CDR3 protein: CASSLRLAGYNEQFF
CDR3 DNA: TGTGCCAGCAGCTTAAGACTAGCGGGTTACAATGAGCAGTTCTTC

D gene: TRBD1
J gene: TRBJ1-5
clone size: NA
V gene: TRBV2
CDR3 protein: CASSEQGLGNQPQHF
CDR3 DNA: TGTGCCAGCAGCGAACAGGGGCTGGGCAATCAGCCCCAGCATTTT

D gene: NA
J gene: TRBJ1-4
clone size: NA
V gene: TRBV7-9
CDR3 protein: CASSLTGGEKLFF
CDR3 DNA: TGTGCCAGCAGCTTAACGGGAGGAGAAAAACTGTTTTTT

D gene: NA
J gene: TRBJ1-1
clone size: NA
V gene: TRBV9
CDR3 protein: CASSVEGGPNTEAFF
CDR3 DNA: TGTGCCAGCAGCGTAGAGGGAGGCCCGAACACTGAAGCTTTCTTT

D gene: NA
J gene: TRBJ2-7
clone size: NA
V gene: TRBV30
CDR3 protein: CAWSATALSFSYEQYF
CDR3 DNA: TGTGCCTGGAGTGCGACAGCCCTCAGCTTCTCCTACGAGCAGTACTTC

D gene: TRBD1
J gene: TRBJ1-1
clone size: NA
V gene: TRBV9
CDR3 protein: CASSAAGGRYTEAFF
CDR3 DNA: TGTGCCAGCAGCGCCGCAGGGGGTAGGTACACTGAAGCTTTCTTT

D gene: NA
J gene: TRBJ1-3
clone size: NA
V gene: TRBV19
CDR3 protein: CASSNRDARTIYF
CDR3 DNA: TGTGCCAGTAGTAACCGGGATGCGCGGACCATATATTTT

D gene: NA
J gene: TRBJ1-2
clone size: NA
V gene: TRBV19
CDR3 protein: CASKRQAGNYGYTF
CDR3 DNA: TGTGCCAGTAAACGGCAGGCAGGGAACTATGGCTACACCTTC

D gene: NA
J gene: TRBJ1-5
clone size: NA
V gene: TRBV24-1
CDR3 protein: CATSALGVGSNQPQHF
CDR3 DNA: TGTGCCACCAGTGCCCTAGGGGTTGGGAGCAATCAGCCCCAGCATTTT

D gene: NA
J gene: TRBJ2-7
clone size: once
V gene: TRBV12-5
CDR3 protein: CASTQAYDEQYF
CDR3 DNA: TGTGCTAGTACACAGGCTTACGACGAGCAGTACTTC

D gene: NA
J gene: TRBJ1-1
clone size: NA
V gene: TRBV30
CDR3 protein: CAWRMNLNTEAFF
CDR3 DNA: TGTGCCTGGAGGATGAACTTGAACACTGAAGCTTTCTTT

D gene: NA
J gene: TRBJ2-7
clone size: NA
V gene: TRBV5-5
CDR3 protein: CASSLGLYEQYF
CDR3 DNA: TGTGCCAGCAGCTTGGGACTTTACGAGCAGTACTTC

D gene: TRBD1
J gene: TRBJ2-4
clone size: NA
V gene: TRBV5-5
CDR3 protein: CASSSTGGEGNIQYF
CDR3 DNA: TGTGCCAGCAGTTCGACAGGGGGCGAGGGGAACATTCAGTACTTC

D gene: NA
J gene: TRBJ1-6
clone size: NA
V gene: TRBV6-6
CDR3 protein: CASSYEGSPLHF
CDR3 DNA: TGTGCCAGCAGTTACGAGGGTTCACCCCTCCACTTT

D gene: NA
J gene: TRBJ1-1
clone size: NA
V gene: TRBV12-3/TRBV12-4
CDR3 protein: CASLRGTEAFF
CDR3 DNA: TGTGCCAGCCTCAGGGGCACTGAAGCTTTCTTT

D gene: TRBD1
J gene: TRBJ2-2
clone size: NA
V gene: TRBV29-1
CDR3 protein: CSGLQGNGELFF
CDR3 DNA: TGCAGCGGCCTACAGGGGAACGGGGAGCTGTTTTTT

D gene: TRBD1
J gene: TRBJ1-1
clone size: NA
V gene: TRBV6-2/TRBV6-3
CDR3 protein: CASRPDRVNTEAFF
CDR3 DNA: TGTGCCAGCAGACCTGACAGGGTGAACACTGAAGCTTTCTTT

D gene: TRBD1
J gene: TRBJ1-1
clone size: NA
V gene: TRBV5-1
CDR3 protein: CASSGQGADTEAFF
CDR3 DNA: TGCGCCAGCAGCGGACAGGGGGCGGACACTGAAGCTTTCTTT

D gene: NA
J gene: TRBJ2-7
clone size: NA
V gene: TRBV5-1
CDR3 protein: CASSLALSPLSSEQYF
CDR3 DNA: TGCGCCAGCAGCTTGGCCCTCTCTCCCCTAAGCTCCGAGCAGTACTTC

D gene: TRBD1
J gene: TRBJ2-2
clone size: NA
V gene: TRBV5-1
CDR3 protein: CASSWEGQGDTGELFF
CDR3 DNA: TGCGCCAGCAGCTGGGAGGGACAGGGAGATACCGGGGAGCTGTTTTTT

D gene: NA
J gene: TRBJ1-2
clone size: NA
V gene: TRBV30
CDR3 protein: CAWSSRLTGYGYTF
CDR3 DNA: TGTGCCTGGAGTAGTCGGTTAACGGGCTATGGCTACACCTTC

D gene: NA
J gene: TRBJ2-3
clone size: NA
V gene: TRBV7-2
CDR3 protein: CASSLSRDTQYF
CDR3 DNA: TGTGCCAGCAGCCTTAGCCGAGATACGCAGTATTTT

D gene: NA
J gene: TRBJ1-5
clone size: NA
V gene: TRBV6-1
CDR3 protein: CASSEDSLGGNQPQHF
CDR3 DNA: TGTGCCAGCAGCGAAGACAGCCTAGGGGGCAATCAGCCCCAGCATTTT

D gene: NA
J gene: TRBJ2-7
clone size: NA
V gene: TRBV6-1
CDR3 protein: CASSEDLLRPEQYF
CDR3 DNA: TGTGCCAGCAGTGAAGACCTACTTCGCCCCGAGCAGTACTTC

D gene: NA
J gene: TRBJ1-2
clone size: NA
V gene: TRBV9
CDR3 protein: CASSNGQSYGYTF
CDR3 DNA: TGTGCCAGCAGCAATGGACAGTCCTATGGCTACACCTTC

D gene: NA
J gene: TRBJ1-1
clone size: NA
V gene: TRBV11-2
CDR3 protein: CASSPTNLGPNTEAFF
CDR3 DNA: TGTGCCAGCAGCCCCACCAACTTGGGGCCGAACACTGAAGCTTTCTTT

D gene: NA
J gene: TRBJ1-5
clone size: NA
V gene: TRBV19
CDR3 protein: CASSRDSSNQPQHF
CDR3 DNA: TGTGCCAGTAGTCGGGACTCGAGCAATCAGCCCCAGCATTTT

D gene: TRBD1
J gene: TRBJ1-5
clone size: few
V gene: TRBV12-3/TRBV12-4
CDR3 protein: CASSPRDRTFQHF
CDR3 DNA: TGTGCCAGCAGCCCCCGGGACAGGACATTCCAGCATTTT

D gene: TRBD1
J gene: TRBJ1-4
clone size: NA
V gene: TRBV3-1/TRBV3-2
CDR3 protein: CASSPGTGSEKLFF
CDR3 DNA: TGTGCCAGCAGCCCCGGGACAGGGAGTGAAAAACTGTTTTTT

D gene: TRBD2
J gene: TRBJ2-7
clone size: few
V gene: TRBV7-6
CDR3 protein: CASSPGTSGGLSYEQYF
CDR3 DNA: TGTGCCAGCAGCCCCGGGACTAGCGGGGGGCTCTCCTACGAGCAGTACTTC

D gene: TRBD2
J gene: TRBJ2-3
clone size: NA
V gene: TRBV30
CDR3 protein: CASSGRGGTDTQYF
CDR3 DNA: TGTGCCTCCTCCGGGCGGGGGGGCACAGATACGCAGTATTTT

D gene: NA
J gene: TRBJ1-2
clone size: NA
V gene: TRBV7-8
CDR3 protein: CASSPGGVGYGYTF
CDR3 DNA: TGTGCCAGCAGCCCCGGCGGAGTGGGCTATGGCTACACCTTC

D gene: NA
J gene: TRBJ1-1
clone size: NA
V gene: TRBV11-2
CDR3 protein: CASSWGGRRAFF
CDR3 DNA: TGTGCCAGCAGCTGGGGGGGACGAAGGGCTTTCTTT

D gene: NA
J gene: TRBJ1-5
clone size: NA
V gene: TRBV12-5
CDR3 protein: CASGYLVKDLEGGISDQPQHF
CDR3 DNA: TGTGCTAGTGGTTATTTAGTTAAAGACCTAGAGGGAGGGATTAGCGATCAGCCCCAGCATTTT

D gene: NA
J gene: TRBJ1-2
clone size: NA
V gene: TRBV24-1
CDR3 protein: CATSSEDAYYGYTF
CDR3 DNA: TGTGCCACCAGTTCTGAGGATGCCTATTATGGCTACACCTTC